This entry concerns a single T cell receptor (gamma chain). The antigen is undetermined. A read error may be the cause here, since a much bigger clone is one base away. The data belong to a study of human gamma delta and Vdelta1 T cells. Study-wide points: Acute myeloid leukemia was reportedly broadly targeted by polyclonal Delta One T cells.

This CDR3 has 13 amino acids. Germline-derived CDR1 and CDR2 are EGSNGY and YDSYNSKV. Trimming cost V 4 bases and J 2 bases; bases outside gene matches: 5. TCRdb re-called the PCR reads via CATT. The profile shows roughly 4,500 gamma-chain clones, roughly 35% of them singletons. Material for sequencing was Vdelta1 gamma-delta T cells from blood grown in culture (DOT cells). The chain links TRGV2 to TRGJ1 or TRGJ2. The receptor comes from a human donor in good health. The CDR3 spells CATWEGHYYKKLF. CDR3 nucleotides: TGTGCCACCTGGGAAGGGCATTATTATAAGAAACTCTTT.